This TCR beta chain was sequenced in a study of T-cell reconstitution after alpha-beta-depleted transplantation in children. Unique molecular identifiers featured in how the TCRbeta library was prepared. MiXCR, run by TCRdb on the PCR reads, gives a single entry per CDR3 protein. The data show around 410,000 distinct CDR3 sequences, 11% seen once. V was clipped by 5 bases and J by 4 bases, with 26 bases between them. The CDR3 length is 18 residues. In germline, CDR1 is LNHDA, CDR2 SQIVND (reference sequence). The receptor comes from a human donor who donated a stem cell graft to a child with acute myeloid leukemia. The specimen was PBMCs from the stem cell graft donor, collected from the stem cell graft. The chain combines TRBV19 with TRBJ1-2, with D perhaps matching TRBD1 (5 bases). The CDR3 DNA reads TGTGCCAGTAGTCTTTACGGTGGGTCGGGACGAAGTCGCTATGGCTACACCTTC. This encodes CASSLYGGSGRSRYGYTF. The whole variable domain, filled in from reference TRBV19 and TRBJ1-2, reads DGGITQSPKYLFRKEGQNVTLSCEQNLNHDAMYWYRQDPGQGLRLIYYSQIVNDFQKGDIAEGYSVSREKKESFPLTVTSAQKNPTAFYLCASSLYGGSGRSRYGYTFGSGTRLTVV.